These 16 T cell receptor beta chains share one sample of origin, sequenced in a study of PD-1 blockade in classical Hodgkin lymphoma. Sequenced by immunoSEQ multiplex PCR; TCRdb stores in-frame clones only, minus some. Among 80,000 to 100,000 clones listed, about four fifths were seen once. Every patient had relapsed following autologous stem cell transplantation, and cohorts differed in brentuximab vedotin exposure. The sequencing here drew on peripheral blood mononuclear cells (PBMCs), taken before the second cycle of nivolumab. These receptors were collected from a human donor with classical Hodgkin lymphoma.

The rearrangement joins TRBV11-2 to TRBJ2-7, with unresolved D. Trimming pared 4 bases from V and 0 bases from J, leaving 13 bases between. The germline CDR1 and CDR2 sequences are SGHAT and FQNNGV. The CDR3 runs to 15 residues. In DNA, the CDR3 is TGTGCCAGCAGCTCTTACCAGAACCCCTCCTACGAGCAGTACTTC. This encodes CASSSYQNPSYEQYF.

The gene calls are TRBV28 and TRBJ1-1; D is uncertain. V lost 1 base and J 10 bases, leaving 7 bases between the germline ends. This CDR3 region has 11 residues. CDR1 is MDHEN and CDR2 is SYDVKM in the germline V gene. In DNA form, the CDR3 reads TGTGCCAGCAGTTTATACGAGGGAGCTTTCTTT. Its protein product is CASSLYEGAFF.

V is TRBV29-1 and J is TRBJ1-1; TRBD1 agrees at 11 bases. V trimming: 7 bases; J trimming: 6 bases; junction bases outside the gene matches: 13. CDR3 length: 15 residues. The germline CDR1 and CDR2 sequences are SQVTM and ANQGSEA. CDR3 DNA: TGCAGCGGTACCCGGACAGGGGGCGCGGGGTCTGAAGCTTTCTTT. Protein sequence: CSGTRTGGAGSEAFF.

V usage is TRBV15 and J usage is TRBJ2-2; 14 nucleotides agree with TRBD2. This CDR3 comprises 17 residues. Germline V lookup: CDR1 LNHNV, CDR2 YYDKDF (reference sequence). Trimming took 4 bases from V and 7 from J; bases not matched to a gene: 8. The CDR3 here is CATSNPGLAGVSGELFF. CDR3 coding DNA: TGTGCCACCAGCAACCCGGGACTAGCGGGAGTTAGCGGGGAGCTGTTTTTT.

This clone was seen at least ten times. The chain links TRBV7-7 to TRBJ2-2, with D unclear. V lost 0 bases and J lost 1, with 6 bases in between. The CDR3 consists of 15 residues. Germline values: CDR1 SSHAT, CDR2 FNYEAQ (reference sequence). Here the CDR3 DNA reads TGTGCCAGCAGCTTAGCTACTGGGAACACCGGGGAGCTGTTTTTT. This encodes CASSLATGNTGELFF.

This chain connects TRBV5-5 to TRBJ2-7; 8 bases align to TRBD1. Looked up from germline, CDR1 is SGHKS and CDR2 is YYEKEE (reference sequence). With V trimmed by 4 bases and J by 9 bases, 6 bases remained unmatched. This CDR3 spans 12 amino acids. For the CDR3, the DNA is TGTGCCAGCAGCCACGGACAGGGCGGGCAGTACTTC. Translated: CASSHGQGGQYF.

The chain combines TRBV20-1 with TRBJ1-1, with 7 bases aligning to TRBD1. After removal of 4 bases from V and 7 bases from J, the junction contained 3 bases not matched to a gene. The germline V gene encodes CDR1 DFQATT and CDR2 SNEGSKA (reference sequence). CDR3 size: 11 residues. In DNA form, the CDR3 reads TGCAGTGCTACTTACAGGGGTGAAGCTTTCTTT. Translated: CSATYRGEAFF.

The rearrangement links TRBV27 to TRBJ2-1, with TRBD2 identical over 7 bases. V shed 8 bases and J 6 bases; nucleotides not matched to a gene: 7. CDR1 MNHEY and CDR2 SMNVEV come from the germline V gene (reference sequence). There are 13 residues in the CDR3. The CDR3 DNA follows: TGTGCCAGCGCTACCGGGACTACCAATGAGCAGTTCTTC. It yields the protein CASATGTTNEQFF.

This clone was counted only a few times. This same CDR3 is encoded by further DNA sequences in the sample. This rearrangement joins TRBV6-5 to TRBJ1-5; the D gene is possibly TRBD1 (5 bases). Per germline, CDR1 MNHEY and CDR2 SVGAGI. The V gene lost 4 bases and the J gene lost 0 bases, with 10 bases spanning the gap. The CDR3 consists of 15 residues. CDR3: CASSWDGSSNQPQHF. The CDR3 DNA is TGTGCCAGCAGTTGGGACGGATCTAGCAATCAGCCCCAGCATTTT.

This chain connects TRBV5-1 to TRBJ2-7, with D perhaps matching TRBD1 (5 bases). The CDR3 extends over 13 amino acids. The germline V and J ends were trimmed by 7 bases and 1 base, with 12 bases remaining between them. In germline, CDR1 is SGHRS, CDR2 YFSETQ. As DNA, the CDR3 is TGCGCCAGCCGGTGGGGCGGATCCTACGAGCAGTACTTC. Translation: CASRWGGSYEQYF.

The J gene is TRBJ2-3, the V gene TRBV5-1, with TRBD1 matching 8 bases. Germline CDR1 reads SGHRS; CDR2 reads YFSETQ. The ends lost 4 bases at V and 10 bases at J; junction bases unmatched: 17. This CDR3 is 16 amino acids long. In nucleotides, the CDR3 is TGCGCCAGCAGCCTCATTCCGGGACAGGCTTTTAGGGCGCAGTATTTT. This translates into CASSLIPGQAFRAQYF.

This clone was detected once. The chain links TRBV28 to TRBJ2-1; D not resolved. V lost 2 bases and J lost 6, with 20 bases in between. This CDR3 spans 17 amino acids. Per germline, CDR1 MDHEN and CDR2 SYDVKM. This CDR3 is CASSLNALSLGGNEQFF. CDR3 nucleotide sequence: TGTGCCAGCAGTTTAAATGCACTCTCCCTTGGTGGCAATGAGCAGTTCTTC.

A single count supports this clone. The gene calls are TRBV7-2 and TRBJ2-5; tentative D call: TRBD2 (5 bases). Germline loops: CDR1 SGHTA, CDR2 FQGNSA. The ends were cut back, 5 bases at V and 4 bases at J, with 14 bases in the middle. The CDR3 contains 14 residues. CDR3 coding DNA: TGTGCCAGCAGCCCCCCCCTGACTACAGAGACCCAGTACTTC. This codes for CASSPPLTTETQYF.

This chain joins TRBV5-4 and TRBJ1-1; D may be TRBD1 (5 bases). The germline V gene has CDR1 SGHNT and CDR2 YYREEE (reference sequence). The V and J ends lost 5 bases and 1 base respectively, with 15 bases between them. There are 15 residues in the CDR3. The CDR3 DNA sequence: TGTGCCAGCAGTGAGATGGCAGGGTCGAACACTGAAGCTTTCTTT. It yields the protein CASSEMAGSNTEAFF.

The CDR3 sequence: CASSEEEGARPQHF. The CDR3 DNA follows: TGTGCCAGCAGCGAGGAAGAGGGCGCCCGTCCCCAGCATTTT. The chain employs TRBV6-4 and TRBJ1-5; D remains unclear. CDR3 length: 14 residues. Trimming shortened V by 6 bases and J by 10 bases, and 19 bases separated the two germline ends. Germline-derived CDR1 and CDR2 are MRHNA and SNTAGT.

This chain uses TRBV9 with TRBJ1-3; D perhaps matches TRBD1 (6 bases). Trimming pared 0 bases from V and 2 bases from J, leaving 9 bases between. This CDR3 spans 15 amino acids. Germline assignment: CDR1 SGDLS and CDR2 YYNGEE. This CDR3 reads CASSVGEGAGNTIYF. The CDR3 DNA follows: TGTGCCAGCAGCGTAGGGGAGGGGGCTGGAAACACCATATATTTT.